Presented here are 24 T cell receptor beta chains from one specimen sequenced in a study of neoadjuvant anti-PD-1 for oral cavity cancer. Method: immunoSEQ multiplex PCR; TCRdb's copy keeps in-frame clones and lacks some. The data contain over 65,000 clones, roughly nine tenths of them singletons. Time point given: after neoadjuvant nivolumab, at surgical resection. The sequenced sample was PBMCs, obtained after nivolumab (anti-PD-1) treatment. All receptors come from a person aged 35-79 years with oral cavity squamous cell carcinoma.

V and J are TRBV5-1 and TRBJ2-3; tentatively, D is TRBD2 (6 bases). CDR1 is SGHRS and CDR2 is YFSETQ in the germline V gene. V was pared by 4 bases and J by 2 bases, with 14 bases between. The CDR3 is 15 amino acids. CDR3 amino acids: CASSQPTRATDTQYF. The CDR3 nucleotides read TGCGCCAGCAGCCAGCCGACTAGAGCCACAGATACGCAGTATTTT.

This clone appeared once. The rearrangement links TRBV10-1 to TRBJ2-7; 11 bases line up with TRBD2. The CDR3 has 15 residues. The germline V gene encodes CDR1 WNHNN and CDR2 SYGVQD (reference sequence). The J segment lost 2 bases and the V segment lost 3 bases, leaving 3 bases of the junction unmatched. The chain's CDR3 is CASSDPTSGTYEQYF. The CDR3 DNA reads as TGCGCCAGCAGTGACCCGACTAGCGGGACCTACGAGCAGTACTTC.

This clone appeared a single time. This chain connects TRBV5-1 to TRBJ2-3, with 7 positions matching TRBD1. The junction had 9 bases not matched to a gene; V was cut back by 1 base and J by 4 bases. Germline values: CDR1 SGHRS, CDR2 YFSETQ. The CDR3 totals 16 residues. This chain's CDR3 is CASSLKGGGGSDTQYF. DNA of the CDR3: TGCGCCAGCAGCTTGAAAGGGGGCGGCGGGTCAGATACGCAGTATTTT.

By proportion, this clone is medium-sized. The J gene is TRBJ2-5, the V gene TRBV20-1; D remains ambiguous. This CDR3 is 10 amino acids long. Trimming cost V 8 bases and J 11 bases, with 15 bases left between them. The germline V gene has CDR1 DFQATT and CDR2 SNEGSKA (reference sequence). The CDR3 region has the DNA TGCAGTACCAAAAGCCCACCTCAGTACTTC. Its translation is CSTKSPPQYF.

The rearrangement links TRBV10-3 to TRBJ2-5; 8 nucleotides match TRBD2. The germline gives CDR1 ENHRY, CDR2 SYGVKD. After removal of 11 bases from V and 4 bases from J, the junction contained 12 bases not matched to a gene. This CDR3 has 14 amino acids. The CDR3 DNA is TGTGCCCTTTCCAGCAGTCGGGGGGGAGAGACCCAGTACTTC. As protein: CALSSSRGGETQYF.

The chain recombines TRBV11-2 with TRBJ2-1; 9 nucleotides agree with TRBD1. The germline CDR1 and CDR2 sequences are SGHAT and FQNNGV. The CDR3 has 14 amino acids. The J segment lost 9 bases and the V segment lost 5 bases, leaving 8 bases of the junction unmatched. In nucleotides, the CDR3 is TGTGCCAGCAGCCCCGGACAGGGGTGGGGTGAGCAGTTCTTC. It yields the protein CASSPGQGWGEQFF.

The J gene is TRBJ2-1, the V gene TRBV7-9, with 12 bases identical to TRBD2. CDR3 length: 13 amino acids. Germline V gene sequence: CDR1 SEHNR, CDR2 FQNEAQ (reference sequence). V was clipped by 6 bases and J by 10 bases; unmatched bases: 4. CDR3 sequence reads: CASREGLAGEQFF. CDR3 nucleotides: TGTGCCAGCAGGGAAGGACTAGCGGGGGAGCAGTTCTTC. The full variable domain, its missing parts supplied by reference TRBV7-9 and TRBJ2-1, is DTGVSQNPRHKITKRGQNVTFRCDPISEHNRLYWYRQTLGQGPEFLTYFQNEAQLEKSRLLSDRFSAERPKGSFSTLEIQRTEQGDSAMYLCASREGLAGEQFFGPGTRLTVL.

CDR3 in amino acids: CASSPIAGQAGEQYF. Here the CDR3 DNA reads TGTGCCAGCTCACCAATAGCGGGCCAGGCGGGCGAGCAGTACTTC. This chain connects TRBV18 to TRBJ2-7; TRBD2 matches 7 bases. J gave up 6 bases and V 2 bases, and 10 bases lay outside the gene matches. This CDR3 is 15 amino acids long. Germline V gene lookup returns CDR1 KGHSH and CDR2 LQKENI.

The V gene is TRBV5-5, the J gene TRBJ1-1; no definite D call. The CDR3 has 13 amino acids. From germline, CDR1 is SGHKS and CDR2 YYEKEE (reference sequence). The V end was cut by 3 bases, the J end by 3 bases, with 9 bases between. The CDR3 nucleotides read TGTGCCAGCAGCTCACAGATATACACTGAAGCTTTCTTT. The encoded protein is CASSSQIYTEAFF.

This clone was seen just once. The chain uses TRBV5-5 and TRBJ2-7; TRBD1 matches at 8 bases. V lost 7 bases to trimming and J lost 6 bases; unmatched junction nucleotides: 15. Germline V lookup: CDR1 SGHKS, CDR2 YYEKEE (reference sequence). The CDR3 covers 15 residues. In DNA form, the CDR3 reads TGTGCCAGCTCTCGAGGGGGACAGGCCGCTCTCGAGCAGTACTTC. Its protein is CASSRGGQAALEQYF.

The chain has TRBV2 and TRBJ2-1; TRBD2 matches 10 bases. Germline V lookup: CDR1 SNHLY, CDR2 FYNNEI. This CDR3 has 15 residues. With V trimmed by 5 bases and J by 2 bases, 3 bases remained unmatched. CDR3 in amino acids: CASSFSGGAYNEQFF. As DNA, the CDR3 is TGTGCCAGCAGTTTCAGCGGGGGGGCCTACAATGAGCAGTTCTTC.

J is TRBJ1-5 and V is TRBV28, with 7 bases lining up with TRBD1. V dropped 2 bases and J dropped 2; count of bases not matched to a gene: 3. The CDR3 spans 15 residues. CDR1 and CDR2 from the germline V gene are MDHEN and SYDVKM. CDR3 region: CASSLTGAGNQPQHF. CDR3 in DNA: TGTGCCAGCAGTTTAACAGGGGCCGGCAATCAGCCCCAGCATTTT.

The genes are TRBV6-1 and TRBJ2-3; the D call may be TRBD1 or TRBD2 (5 bases each). The CDR3 has 16 amino acids. V lost 2 bases and J 4 bases, leaving 16 bases between the germline ends. Germline V gene lookup returns CDR1 MNHNS and CDR2 SASEGT. In DNA, the CDR3 is TGTGCCAGCAGTGAATTCAACTTGGGGGTCGCAGATACGCAGTATTTT. Translation: CASSEFNLGVADTQYF.

The V gene is TRBV7-3, the J gene TRBJ2-1; 13 bases are a match to TRBD2. CDR1 is SGHTA, CDR2 FQGTGA, per germline. The CDR3 extends over 15 amino acids. The ends lost 5 bases at V and 7 bases at J; junction bases unmatched: 5. This CDR3 reads CASSHTSGRGNEQFF. The DNA for the CDR3 is TGTGCCAGCAGCCATACTAGCGGGAGGGGGAATGAGCAGTTCTTC.

The chain has TRBV5-1 and TRBJ2-7; TRBD1 matches at 7 bases. CDR1 and CDR2 (germline): SGHRS, YFSETQ. The ends lost 4 bases at V and 4 bases at J; junction bases unmatched: 5. The CDR3 is made up of 13 amino acids. CDR3 bases: TGCGCCAGCAGCCGGACAGGACCTTACGAGCAGTACTTC. This gives the protein CASSRTGPYEQYF.

The J gene is TRBJ1-4, the V gene TRBV29-1; no definite D call. Germline V CDR1 and CDR2: SQVTM, ANQGSEA. This CDR3 has 11 amino acids. V lost 5 bases and J lost 8, with 9 bases in between. CDR3 sequence reads: CSVSTEEKLFF. The CDR3, as DNA: TGCAGCGTTTCGACGGAGGAAAAACTGTTTTTT.

V is TRBV5-1 and J is TRBJ1-1, with D uncertain. V was shortened by 5 bases and J by 4 bases, with 21 bases between the two germline ends. The CDR3 is made up of 16 amino acids. Germline values: CDR1 SGHRS, CDR2 YFSETQ. The CDR3 DNA reads as TGCGCCAGCAGACAAGGAGCAGGAGAGACGGGCACTGAAGCTTTCTTT. This translates into CASRQGAGETGTEAFF.

This chain connects TRBV6-5 to TRBJ1-2, with D tentatively TRBD1 (5 bases). V was pared by 0 bases and J by 2 bases, with 10 bases between. Germline CDR1 and CDR2: MNHEY and SVGAGI. This CDR3 comprises 15 residues. The CDR3 nucleotides read TGTGCCAGCAGTTACTCAGCCCAGGGAAACTATGGCTACACCTTC. It yields the protein CASSYSAQGNYGYTF.

For the CDR3, the DNA is TGTGCCAGTAGTCCAGGGGCCGGGCAGCCCCAGCATTTT. It is translated as CASSPGAGQPQHF. The chain recombines TRBV19 with TRBJ1-5; possible D gene TRBD1, 6 bases. The CDR3 spans 13 residues. Germline assignment: CDR1 LNHDA and CDR2 SQIVND (reference sequence). V was cut by 5 bases and J by 7 bases, with 12 bases left in between. Based on the CDR3 plus reference TRBV19 and TRBJ1-5, the full variable domain is DGGITQSPKYLFRKEGQNVTLSCEQNLNHDAMYWYRQDPGQGLRLIYYSQIVNDFQKGDIAEGYSVSREKKESFPLTVTSAQKNPTAFYLCASSPGAGQPQHFGDGTRLSIL.

The chain carries TRBV10-3 and TRBJ1-1; 9 positions match TRBD1. CDR3 length equals 17 residues. Germline lookup yields CDR1 ENHRY and CDR2 SYGVKD. The trim removed 2 bases at V and 4 bases at J, leaving 11 bases unmatched. The CDR3 coding sequence is TGTGCCATCAGTGAGCCCGGGACAGGGAGGGGTGGCACTGAAGCTTTCTTT. Translating it yields CAISEPGTGRGGTEAFF.

This sequence joins TRBV7-9 and TRBJ1-1; D is possibly TRBD1 (5 bases). CDR3 length equals 13 residues. From germline, CDR1 is SEHNR and CDR2 FQNEAQ (reference sequence). V shed 6 bases and J shed 4 bases, with 12 bases lying between them. The CDR3 DNA reads TGTGCCAGCAGGGGTGGCGGGGGCACTGAAGCTTTCTTT. Protein product: CASRGGGGTEAFF.

The genes are TRBV27 and TRBJ2-2; 7 bases agree with TRBD1. Trimming removed 3 bases from V and 4 bases from J; junction bases left unmatched: 11. The CDR3 is 17 residues long. Germline CDR1 is MNHEY and CDR2 is SMNVEV (reference sequence). The CDR3 loop is CASSFGTAILRTGELFF. CDR3 DNA sequence: TGTGCCAGCAGTTTTGGGACAGCCATCCTACGCACCGGGGAGCTGTTTTTT.

The CDR3 DNA is TGTGCCAGACCCCCCACCCGGCGGGAGAGGACCGGGGAGCTGTTTTTT. Translation: CARPPTRRERTGELFF. V is TRBV6-8 and J is TRBJ2-2; 7 positions match TRBD2. There are 16 residues in the CDR3. With V trimmed by 9 bases and J by 5 bases, 15 bases remained unmatched. Germline V gene data show CDR1 as MNHGY and CDR2 as SAAAGT.

To note about this clone: This specimen includes other DNA sequences encoding the same CDR3. The rearrangement uses TRBV30 and TRBJ2-2; TRBD2 matches 11 bases. The V gene end was trimmed by 4 bases and the J gene end by 5 bases; junction bases not matched to a gene: 12. The CDR3 spans 17 residues. The V gene's germline CDR1 is GTSNPN and CDR2 SVGIG (reference sequence). The CDR3 coding sequence is TGTGCCTGGAAAGGGGTACTAGCGGGGGTTCGTACCGGGGAGCTGTTTTTT. The encoded protein is CAWKGVLAGVRTGELFF.